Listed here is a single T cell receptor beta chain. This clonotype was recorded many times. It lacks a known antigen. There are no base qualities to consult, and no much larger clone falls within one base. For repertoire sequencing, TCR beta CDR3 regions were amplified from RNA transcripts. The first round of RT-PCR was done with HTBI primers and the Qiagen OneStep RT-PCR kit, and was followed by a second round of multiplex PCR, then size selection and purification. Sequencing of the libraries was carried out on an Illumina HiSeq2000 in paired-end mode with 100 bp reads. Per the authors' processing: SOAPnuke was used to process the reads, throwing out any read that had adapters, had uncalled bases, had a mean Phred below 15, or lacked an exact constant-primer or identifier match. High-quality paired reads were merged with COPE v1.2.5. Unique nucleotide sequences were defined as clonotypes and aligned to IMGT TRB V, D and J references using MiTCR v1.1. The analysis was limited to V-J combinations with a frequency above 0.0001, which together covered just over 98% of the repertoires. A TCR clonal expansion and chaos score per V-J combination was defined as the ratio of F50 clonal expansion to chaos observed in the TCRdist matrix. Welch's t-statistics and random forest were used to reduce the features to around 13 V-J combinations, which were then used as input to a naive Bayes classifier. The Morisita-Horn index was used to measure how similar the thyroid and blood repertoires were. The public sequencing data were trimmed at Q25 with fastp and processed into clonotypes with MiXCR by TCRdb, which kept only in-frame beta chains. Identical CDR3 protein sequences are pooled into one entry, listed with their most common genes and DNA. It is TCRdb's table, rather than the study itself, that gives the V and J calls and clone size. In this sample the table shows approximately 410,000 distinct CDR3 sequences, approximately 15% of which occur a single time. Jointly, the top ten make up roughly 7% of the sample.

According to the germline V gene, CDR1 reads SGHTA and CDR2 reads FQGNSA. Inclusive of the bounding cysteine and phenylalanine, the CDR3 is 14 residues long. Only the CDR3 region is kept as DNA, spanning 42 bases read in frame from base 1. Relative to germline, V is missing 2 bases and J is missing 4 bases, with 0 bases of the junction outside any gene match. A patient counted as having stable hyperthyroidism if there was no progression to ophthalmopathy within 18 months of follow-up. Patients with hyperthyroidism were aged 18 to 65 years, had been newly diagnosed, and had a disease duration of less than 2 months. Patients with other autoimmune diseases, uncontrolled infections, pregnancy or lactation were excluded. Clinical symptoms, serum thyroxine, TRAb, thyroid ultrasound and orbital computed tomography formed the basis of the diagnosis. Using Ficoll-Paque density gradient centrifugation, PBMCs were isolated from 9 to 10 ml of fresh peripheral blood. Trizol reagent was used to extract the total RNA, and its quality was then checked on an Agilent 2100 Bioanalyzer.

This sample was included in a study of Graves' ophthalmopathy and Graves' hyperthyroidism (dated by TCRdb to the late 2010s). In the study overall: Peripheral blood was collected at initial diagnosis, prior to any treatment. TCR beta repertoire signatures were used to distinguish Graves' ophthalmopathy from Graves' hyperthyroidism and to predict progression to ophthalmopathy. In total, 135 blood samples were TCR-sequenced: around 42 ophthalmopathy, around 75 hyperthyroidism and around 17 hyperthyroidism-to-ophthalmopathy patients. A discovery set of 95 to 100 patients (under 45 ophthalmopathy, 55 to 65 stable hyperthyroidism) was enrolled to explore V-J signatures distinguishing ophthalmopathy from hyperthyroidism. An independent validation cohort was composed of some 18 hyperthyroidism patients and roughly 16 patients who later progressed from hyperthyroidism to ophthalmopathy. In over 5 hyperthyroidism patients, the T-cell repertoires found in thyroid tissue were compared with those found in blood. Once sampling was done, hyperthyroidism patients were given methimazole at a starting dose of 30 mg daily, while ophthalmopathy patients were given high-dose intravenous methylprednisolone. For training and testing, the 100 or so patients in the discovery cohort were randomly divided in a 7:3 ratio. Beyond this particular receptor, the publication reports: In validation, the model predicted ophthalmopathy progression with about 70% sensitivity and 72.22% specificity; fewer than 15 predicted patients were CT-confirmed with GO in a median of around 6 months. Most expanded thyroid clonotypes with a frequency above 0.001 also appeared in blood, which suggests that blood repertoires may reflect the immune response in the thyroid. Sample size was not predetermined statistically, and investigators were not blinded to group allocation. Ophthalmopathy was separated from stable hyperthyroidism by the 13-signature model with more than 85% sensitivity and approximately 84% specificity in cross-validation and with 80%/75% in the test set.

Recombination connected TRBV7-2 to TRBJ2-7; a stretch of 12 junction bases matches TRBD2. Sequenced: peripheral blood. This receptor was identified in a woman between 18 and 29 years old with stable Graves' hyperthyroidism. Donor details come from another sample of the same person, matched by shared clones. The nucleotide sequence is TGTGCCAGCAGCTTACTAGCGGGGGGGTACGAGCAGTACTTC. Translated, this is CASSLLAGGYEQYF.